This TCR beta chain was documented in a study of OX40 agonist ivuxolimab in advanced cancers. Study-level background: Patients in the trial were receiving intravenous ivuxolimab every 2 weeks, at doses of 0.01 to 10 mg/kg.

Study results and limitations: Among patients with partial responses at 0.1-3.0 mg/kg, clonal expansion was among the lowest.

Sequencing was performed with immunoSEQ multiplex PCR; in TCRdb, only in-frame clones are kept and a portion is missing. The data hold some 44,000 clones, with 75% to 85% observed a single time. As concerns this clone: What it binds is not known.

Germline V CDR1 and CDR2: MDHEN, SYDVKM. The CDR3 has 14 residues. V shed 7 bases, J shed 2 bases, and the junction held 8 bases outside the gene matches. The receptor's source is an adult with an advanced solid tumor such as melanoma, head and neck, liver or kidney cancer. V and J are TRBV28 and TRBJ2-7, with TRBD1 matching 7 bases. The sample in question was CD4+ or CD8+ T cells sorted from blood, obtained in a trial of the OX40 agonist ivuxolimab. The CDR3 loop is CASMRQGRAYEQYF. For the CDR3, the DNA is TGTGCCAGCATGAGACAGGGCAGGGCCTACGAGCAGTACTTC.